One and the same sample provided the 22 T cell receptor beta chains below, sequenced in a study of Ad26.COV2.S vaccination and SARS-CoV-2 variants. Profiling relied on immunoSEQ multiplex PCR, and the TCRdb table lists in-frame clones only, not all of them. The data contain more than 350,000 clones, 90% of them singletons. Documented treatment: about 20 received Ad26.COV2.S at low or high dose, single or two shots; 5 received placebo; per-sample allocation not given. Day 63 after the first injection of vaccine or placebo was the sampling time. The sequencing here drew on peripheral blood, taken in a trial of Ad26.COV2.S vaccine versus placebo. The receptors here all came from a person between 18 and 59 years old who received the Ad26.COV2.S COVID-19 vaccine or a placebo.

This sequence joins TRBV29-1 and TRBJ2-1, with TRBD2 identical over 12 bases. This CDR3 spans 15 amino acids. CDR1 and CDR2 (germline): SQVTM, ANQGSEA. V dropped 3 bases and J dropped 4; count of bases not matched to a gene: 4. CDR3 loop: CSVEASGRAYNEQFF. CDR3 DNA: TGCAGCGTTGAGGCTAGCGGGAGGGCATACAATGAGCAGTTCTTC.

The J gene is TRBJ2-1, the V gene TRBV9, with 10 bases identical to TRBD2. CDR1 is SGDLS, CDR2 YYNGEE, per germline. Trimming took 0 bases from V and 8 from J; bases not matched to a gene: 8. The CDR3 loop spans 16 amino acids. CDR3 sequence reads: CASSVELLAGSHEQFF. DNA for the CDR3: TGTGCCAGCAGCGTAGAGTTACTAGCGGGAAGCCATGAGCAGTTCTTC.

The chain joins TRBV2 to TRBJ2-5, with 12 bases lining up with TRBD2. Losses at the gene ends were 6 bases for V and 3 bases for J; bases not matched to a gene: 5. The CDR3 spans 15 residues. The V gene's germline CDR1 is SNHLY and CDR2 FYNNEI. CDR3 sequence reads: CASSPLAGGKETQYF. The CDR3 DNA follows: TGTGCCAGCAGCCCACTAGCGGGAGGCAAAGAGACCCAGTACTTC.

With regard to this clone: Other DNA sequences in this sample translate to the same CDR3. The rearrangement joins TRBV6-5 to TRBJ2-7; D ambiguous. This CDR3 is built from 12 residues. V was cut by 5 bases and J by 3 bases, with 8 bases left in between. Germline assignment: CDR1 MNHEY and CDR2 SVGAGI. DNA for the CDR3: TGTGCCAGCAGTAGCCGCGTCTACGAGCAGTACTTC. As protein: CASSSRVYEQYF.

This chain uses TRBV10-3 with TRBJ2-1; 11 bases are a match to TRBD2. The CDR3 sequence is 16 residues long. From germline, CDR1 is ENHRY and CDR2 SYGVKD. V lost 5 bases, J lost 4 bases, and 7 bases stayed unmatched. The CDR3, as DNA: TGTGCCATCAGTCCCACAACTAGCGGGAGTTACAATGAGCAGTTCTTC. This codes for CAISPTTSGSYNEQFF.

V and J are TRBV10-3 and TRBJ2-7; D perhaps matches TRBD1 (5 bases). Germline V gives CDR1 ENHRY, CDR2 SYGVKD. Deletions cut 3 bases from V and 6 bases from J, with 21 bases between. The CDR3 contains 16 residues. CDR3 amino acids: CAISDPNKGPDLEQYF. Here the CDR3 DNA reads TGTGCCATCAGTGACCCGAACAAGGGGCCGGATCTCGAGCAGTACTTC.

The chain combines TRBV7-2 with TRBJ1-1; D unclear. Per germline, CDR1 SGHTA and CDR2 FQGNSA. The CDR3 runs 14 residues. Trimming took 1 base from V and 4 from J, leaving 10 bases between them. The CDR3 coding sequence is TGTGCCAGCAGCTTAGTACACGGAAGCACTGAAGCTTTCTTT. This translates into CASSLVHGSTEAFF.

The chain uses TRBV10-3 and TRBJ2-2; TRBD2 matches 15 bases. Germline V gene sequence: CDR1 ENHRY, CDR2 SYGVKD. The CDR3 is 17 amino acids. V was clipped by 6 bases and J by 3 bases; unmatched bases: 5. The CDR3 spells CAISGTSGGSDTGELFF. The DNA of the CDR3 is TGTGCCATCAGCGGGACTAGCGGGGGGAGCGACACCGGGGAGCTGTTTTTT.

Worth noting for this clone: Other nucleotide sequences from this sample produce the same CDR3. The chain combines TRBV28 with TRBJ2-2, with D possibly being TRBD1 (6 bases). Deletions cut 6 bases from V and 1 base from J, with 12 bases between. The CDR3 loop spans 15 amino acids. The germline gives CDR1 MDHEN, CDR2 SYDVKM. Here the CDR3 DNA reads TGTGCCAGCAGCCCGGGACACCTGAACACCGGGGAGCTGTTTTTT. It specifies CASSPGHLNTGELFF.

The chain carries TRBV20-1 and TRBJ2-7; D remains unclear. V was shortened by 6 bases and J by 4 bases, with 7 bases between the two germline ends. Germline values: CDR1 DFQATT, CDR2 SNEGSKA (reference sequence). The CDR3 has 10 residues. CDR3 protein: CSAEDYEQYF. CDR3 in DNA: TGCAGTGCGGAAGATTACGAGCAGTACTTC.

The chain links TRBV24-1 to TRBJ2-1; the D gene is possibly TRBD1 (6 bases). Deletions cut 4 bases from V and 0 bases from J, with 9 bases between. Germline loops: CDR1 KGHDR, CDR2 SFDVKD. The CDR3 covers 15 residues. In DNA, the CDR3 is TGTGCCACCAGTGAGACAGGTGCCTCCTACAATGAGCAGTTCTTC. Its translation is CATSETGASYNEQFF.

The chain carries TRBV9 and TRBJ1-1; no clear D gene. This CDR3 is 13 amino acids long. V gave up 3 bases and J gave up 2 bases, with 8 bases separating them. The germline gives CDR1 SGDLS, CDR2 YYNGEE. The CDR3 here is CASSGHRNTEAFF. The CDR3 nucleotides read TGTGCCAGCAGCGGACACAGAAACACTGAAGCTTTCTTT.

The gene calls are TRBV19 and TRBJ2-5; 10 positions agree with TRBD2. Germline V gives CDR1 LNHDA, CDR2 SQIVND (reference sequence). The CDR3 loop spans 16 amino acids. J gave up 4 bases and V 1 base, and 6 bases lay outside the gene matches. The CDR3 sequence: CASSIGTSGIGETQYF. The DNA for the CDR3 is TGTGCCAGTAGTATAGGAACTAGCGGGATTGGAGAGACCCAGTACTTC.

The chain employs TRBV9 and TRBJ1-4; a weak D match, TRBD1 (5 bases). Per germline, CDR1 SGDLS and CDR2 YYNGEE. The CDR3 has 15 amino acids. Trimming pared 4 bases from V and 3 bases from J, leaving 13 bases between. The CDR3 DNA follows: TGTGCCAGCAGCTGGGGAGCAGGGTCTAATGAAAAACTGTTTTTT. Translated, it gives CASSWGAGSNEKLFF.

The V call is TRBV27, the J call TRBJ1-1; D might be TRBD1 (5 bases). This CDR3 is built from 14 residues. Germline CDR1 and CDR2: MNHEY and SMNVEV (reference sequence). V gave up 3 bases and J gave up 4 bases, with 12 bases separating them. The CDR3 is CASSLGGSSTEAFF. The CDR3 coding sequence is TGTGCCAGCAGTTTGGGGGGGTCCTCCACTGAAGCTTTCTTT.

This chain connects TRBV27 to TRBJ2-7; 7 bases agree with TRBD1. The CDR3 contains 13 residues. V lost 3 bases, J lost 5 bases, and 4 bases stayed unmatched. Germline V gives CDR1 MNHEY, CDR2 SMNVEV (reference sequence). The CDR3 nucleotides are TGTGCCAGCAGTTTGACAGGGTCAGACGAGCAGTACTTC. Protein sequence: CASSLTGSDEQYF.

This rearrangement joins TRBV24-1 to TRBJ2-5; D is tentatively TRBD1 or TRBD2 (5 bases each). This CDR3 contains 15 residues. In germline, CDR1 is KGHDR, CDR2 SFDVKD. V lost 3 bases to trimming and J lost 4 bases, with 14 bases between them. Written as DNA, the CDR3 is TGTGCCACCAGTGATATCGGGGCTTGGGGAGAGACCCAGTACTTC. Residues: CATSDIGAWGETQYF.

V is TRBV27 and J is TRBJ1-4; TRBD1 might be the D (5 bases). The germline V gene encodes CDR1 MNHEY and CDR2 SMNVEV (reference sequence). The CDR3 is made up of 14 amino acids. Trimming pared 6 bases from V and 7 bases from J, leaving 15 bases between. This CDR3 is CASSLGGAPEKLFF. The CDR3 DNA sequence: TGTGCCAGCAGCCTCGGTGGGGCGCCTGAAAAACTGTTTTTT.

The chain links TRBV28 to TRBJ1-2; 7 positions match TRBD1. The length of the CDR3 is 18 residues. The V and J ends lost 3 bases and 4 bases, in that order; junction bases with no gene match: 17. CDR1 is MDHEN and CDR2 is SYDVKM in the germline V gene. As DNA, the CDR3 is TGTGCCAGCAGTTTCCTACCTTCACAGGACAGGCTAGCCTATGGCTACACCTTC. It yields the protein CASSFLPSQDRLAYGYTF.

The V gene is TRBV30, the J gene TRBJ2-1; D tentatively reads TRBD1 or TRBD2 (5 bases each). Trimming took off 3 bases at V and 9 bases at J, with 12 bases between the two ends. The germline gives CDR1 GTSNPN, CDR2 SVGIG (reference sequence). The CDR3 is 12 residues long. The CDR3 bases are TGTGCCTGGAGCCAGGGTGGAGGTGAGCAGTTCTTC. It is translated as CAWSQGGGEQFF.

This chain joins TRBV12-3 or TRBV12-4 and TRBJ2-3, with D unclear. The CDR3 loop spans 13 amino acids. V lost 7 bases to trimming and J lost 1 base, with 9 bases between them. The CDR3 bases are TGTGCCAGCACCGTCGAGGGCACAGATACGCAGTATTTT. It yields the protein CASTVEGTDTQYF.

The chain is built from TRBV7-2 and TRBJ2-1; D remains ambiguous. The CDR3 runs to 16 residues. V was pared by 4 bases and J by 9 bases, with 22 bases between. Germline CDR1 SGHTA, CDR2 FQGNSA. CDR3 residues: CASSSSLVRSEIEQFF. The CDR3 DNA is TGTGCCAGCAGCTCTTCATTAGTCCGATCGGAAATTGAGCAGTTCTTC. Using reference TRBV7-2 and TRBJ2-1 for the parts outside the CDR3, the full variable domain is GAGVSQSPSNKVTEKGKDVELRCDPISGHTALYWYRQSLGQGLEFLIYFQGNSAPDKSGLPSDRFSAERTGGSVSTLTIQRTQQEDSAVYLCASSSSLVRSEIEQFFGPGTRLTVL.